One and the same sample provided the 5 T cell receptor beta chains below, sequenced in a study of blood T cells in healthy people across ages. A second PCR of 7 to 11 cycles used a sample-barcoded 5' primer and a J-beta primer mix. TCRdb analysed the 5' RACE reads with MiXCR anew, one entry per CDR3 protein. This table holds more than 1,000,000 distinct CDR3 sequences, roughly 24% found once. These data were also filed under a second study, of T cells of mothers and their children.

The sequencing input was blood. These receptor sequences come from a girl under 10 years old in good health.

Points on this clonotype: One end of the junction fails to match germline, which may point to a read error. The genes are TRBV6-6 and TRBJ2-2; 11 bases map to TRBD2. CDR1 and CDR2 (germline): MNHNY, SVGAGI (reference sequence). The CDR3 is 14 amino acids. CDR3 in DNA: TGTGCCAGCAGTTACTCGAGTACTAGCGGGGGCCTAGTTTTT. Translated, it gives CASSYSSTSGGLVF.

This clonotype came up a few times. The chain is built from TRBV6-4 and TRBJ2-7; no reliable D call. The V and J ends lost 3 bases and 1 base respectively, with 10 bases between them. CDR1 is MRHNA and CDR2 is SNTAGT in the germline V gene. The CDR3 runs to 14 residues. The CDR3 bases are TGTGCCAGCAGTGATAGGAACCGTTCCTACGAGCAGTACTTC. It yields the protein CASSDRNRSYEQYF.

This clonotype has only a few counts. J is TRBJ1-2 and V is TRBV12-3 or TRBV12-4, with 10 bases aligning to TRBD1. The CDR3 is made up of 15 amino acids. The ends lost 5 bases at V and 5 bases at J; junction bases unmatched: 8. The CDR3 region is CASSGPGQGFYGYTF. The CDR3 DNA follows: TGTGCCAGCAGTGGGCCGGGACAGGGGTTTTATGGCTACACCTTC.

This CDR3 reads CASSLNQHYGYTF. CDR3 DNA: TGCGCCAGCAGCTTGAATCAGCACTATGGCTACACCTTC. The chain has TRBV5-1 and TRBJ1-2; no reliable D call. Deletions cut 1 base from V and 3 bases from J, with 7 bases between. The CDR3 loop spans 13 amino acids. Germline V gives CDR1 SGHRS, CDR2 YFSETQ.

The V gene is TRBV28, the J gene TRBJ2-5, with unresolved D. Germline CDR1 reads MDHEN; CDR2 reads SYDVKM. The CDR3 contains 13 residues. Trimming left V 10 bases short and J 0 bases short, with 12 bases between. DNA for the CDR3: TGTGCCACTAGAAACACAGACCAAGAGACCCAGTACTTC. It specifies CATRNTDQETQYF.